Sequencing of this T cell receptor beta chain was carried out in a study of low-dose radiotherapy and immunotherapy resistance in tumors. Study as a whole: Each patient was administered nivolumab intravenously at 240 mg, which was a flat dose, every two weeks, along with intravenous ipilimumab at 1 mg/kg every six weeks. Patients took aspirin 300 mg by mouth once daily. This continued for four cycles, starting on cycle 1 day 1.

CDR3 size: 13 residues. Germline CDR1 and CDR2: MNHEY and SVGAGI. V was cut by 6 bases and J by 8 bases, with 16 bases left in between. First-strand cDNA relied on TRAV- and TRBV-specific primers spanning alpha and beta chains. TCR amplification involved around 22 PCR cycles with a constant-region primer and V-primer adapter. TCRdb re-called the reads through MiXCR, storing one row per CDR3 protein. The sample has under 95,000 distinct CDR3 sequences, roughly 17% seen once. The time point is: after trial treatment. The sample's treatment: LDRT plus nivolumab, ipilimumab, low-dose cyclophosphamide and aspirin (RACIN trial). The therapy administered to donors comprised nivolumab, ipilimumab, aspirin, low-dose cyclophosphamide and low-dose radiotherapy. Each eligible patient had an advanced solid tumor, and these tumors lacked tumor-infiltrating lymphocytes. This clonotype has at least ten counts.

This clonotype originated in a male donor with prostate cancer. The rearrangement links TRBV6-5 to TRBJ1-2, with D unclear. The sample in question was PBMCs, obtained after low-dose radiotherapy plus immunotherapy. The CDR3 here is CASSPGGDRGYTF. The CDR3 bases are TGTGCCAGCAGCCCGGGTGGTGATCGGGGCTACACCTTC.